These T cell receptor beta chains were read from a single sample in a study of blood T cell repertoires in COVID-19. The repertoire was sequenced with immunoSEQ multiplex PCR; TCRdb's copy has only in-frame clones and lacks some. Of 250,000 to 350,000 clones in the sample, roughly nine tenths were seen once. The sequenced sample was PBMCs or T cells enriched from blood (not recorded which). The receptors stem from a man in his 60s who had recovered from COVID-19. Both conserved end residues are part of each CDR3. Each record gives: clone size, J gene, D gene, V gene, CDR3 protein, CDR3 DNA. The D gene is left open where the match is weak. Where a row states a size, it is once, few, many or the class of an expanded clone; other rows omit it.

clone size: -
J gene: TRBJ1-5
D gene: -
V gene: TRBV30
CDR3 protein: CAWSPGSNQPQHF
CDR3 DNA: TGTGCCTGGAGTCCGGGGTCCAATCAGCCCCAGCATTTT

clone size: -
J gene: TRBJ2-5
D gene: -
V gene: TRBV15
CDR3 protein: CATSRDFRRQETQYF
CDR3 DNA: TGTGCCACCAGCAGAGATTTTCGCAGACAAGAGACCCAGTACTTC

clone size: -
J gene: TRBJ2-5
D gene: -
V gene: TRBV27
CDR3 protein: CASSQRGETQYF
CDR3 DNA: TGTGCCAGCAGCCAAAGGGGGGAGACCCAGTACTTC

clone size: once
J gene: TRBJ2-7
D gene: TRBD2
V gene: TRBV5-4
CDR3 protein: CASSSNSGSQYF
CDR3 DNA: TGTGCCAGCAGCTCCAATAGCGGGAGTCAGTACTTC

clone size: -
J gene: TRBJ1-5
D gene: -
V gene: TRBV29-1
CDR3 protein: CSVSFQAGNQPQHF
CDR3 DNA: TGCAGCGTTTCCTTCCAGGCAGGCAATCAGCCCCAGCATTTT

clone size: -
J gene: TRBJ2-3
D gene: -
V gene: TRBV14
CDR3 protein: CASQRKGGPGDTQYF
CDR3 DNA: TGTGCCAGCCAAAGAAAGGGGGGGCCGGGAGATACGCAGTATTTT

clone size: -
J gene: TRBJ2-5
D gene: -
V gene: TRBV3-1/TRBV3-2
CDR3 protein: CASSQDQGWGETQYF
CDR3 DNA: TGTGCCAGCAGCCAAGATCAGGGGTGGGGAGAGACCCAGTACTTC

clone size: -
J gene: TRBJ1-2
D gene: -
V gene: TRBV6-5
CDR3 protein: CASSNPLDIGYTF
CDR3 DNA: TGTGCCAGCAGCAACCCCCTGGACATAGGCTACACCTTC

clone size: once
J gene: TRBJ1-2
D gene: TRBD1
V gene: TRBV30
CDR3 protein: CAWRGQGAGGYTF
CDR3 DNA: TGTGCCTGGAGAGGACAGGGGGCCGGTGGCTACACCTTC

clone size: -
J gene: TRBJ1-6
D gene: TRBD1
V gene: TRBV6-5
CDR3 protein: CASSYGRQGIYSPLHF
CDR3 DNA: TGTGCCAGCAGTTACGGTAGACAGGGAATATATTCACCCCTCCACTTT

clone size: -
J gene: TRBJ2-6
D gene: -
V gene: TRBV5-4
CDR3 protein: CASSWGAGANVLTF
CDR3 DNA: TGTGCCAGCAGCTGGGGGGCTGGGGCCAACGTCCTGACTTTC

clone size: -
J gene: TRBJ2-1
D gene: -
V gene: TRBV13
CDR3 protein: CASSSSELPRGNEQFF
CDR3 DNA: TGTGCCAGCAGCTCCTCTGAGCTCCCGCGGGGCAATGAGCAGTTCTTC

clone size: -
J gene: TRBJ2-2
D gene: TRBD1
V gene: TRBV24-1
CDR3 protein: CATSGPKLGQPNTGELFF
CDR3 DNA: TGTGCCACCAGTGGTCCTAAGTTGGGACAGCCGAACACCGGGGAGCTGTTTTTT

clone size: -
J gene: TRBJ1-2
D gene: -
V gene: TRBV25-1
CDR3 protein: CASSEGGYYTF
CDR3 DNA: TGTGCCAGCAGTGAAGGGGGGTACTACACCTTC

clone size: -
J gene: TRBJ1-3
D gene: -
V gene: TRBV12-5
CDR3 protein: CASGLGGQYYPGNTIYF
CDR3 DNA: TGTGCTAGTGGTTTGGGTGGACAGTACTACCCGGGAAACACCATATATTTT

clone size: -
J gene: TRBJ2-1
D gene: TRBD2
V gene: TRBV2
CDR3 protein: CASSVIAGDTEQFF
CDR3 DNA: TGTGCCAGCAGTGTAATAGCGGGAGATACTGAGCAGTTCTTC

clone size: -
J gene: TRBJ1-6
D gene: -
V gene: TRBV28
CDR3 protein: CASSLLGQTLHF
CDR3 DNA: TGTGCCAGCAGTTTATTGGGCCAAACCCTCCACTTT

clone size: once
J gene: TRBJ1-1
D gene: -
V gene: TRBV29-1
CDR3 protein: CSVVVQRNTEAFF
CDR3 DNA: TGCAGCGTTGTTGTACAGAGGAACACTGAAGCTTTCTTT

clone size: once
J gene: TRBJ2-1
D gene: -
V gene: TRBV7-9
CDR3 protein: CASSLGGSLQFF
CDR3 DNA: TGTGCCAGCAGCTTAGGCGGCAGCCTGCAGTTCTTC

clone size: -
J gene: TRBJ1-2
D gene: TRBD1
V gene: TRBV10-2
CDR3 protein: CASSPLGQGRGYTF
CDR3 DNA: TGCGCCAGCAGTCCGCTTGGACAGGGCCGGGGCTACACCTTC

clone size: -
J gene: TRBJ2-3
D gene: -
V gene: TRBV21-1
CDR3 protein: CASSKVVRDNTDTQYF
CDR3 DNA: TGTGCCAGCAGCAAAGTCGTCAGGGACAACACAGATACGCAGTATTTT

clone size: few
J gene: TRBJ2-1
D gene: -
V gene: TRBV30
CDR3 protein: CACSRKSNEQFF
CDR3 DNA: TGTGCCTGTTCTAGGAAGTCCAATGAGCAGTTCTTC

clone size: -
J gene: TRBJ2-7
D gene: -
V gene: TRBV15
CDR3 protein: CATSRGQGIRSYEQYF
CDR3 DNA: TGTGCCACCAGCAGAGGGCAGGGGATTAGGTCCTACGAGCAGTACTTC

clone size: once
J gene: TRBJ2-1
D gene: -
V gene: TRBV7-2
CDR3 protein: CASSLAGGWRGNEQFF
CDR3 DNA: TGTGCCAGCAGCTTAGCCGGGGGTTGGCGGGGCAATGAGCAGTTCTTC

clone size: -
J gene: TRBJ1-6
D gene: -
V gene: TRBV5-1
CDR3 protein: CASSLGQLNSPLHF
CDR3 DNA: TGCGCCAGCAGCTTGGGACAGCTTAATTCACCCCTCCACTTT

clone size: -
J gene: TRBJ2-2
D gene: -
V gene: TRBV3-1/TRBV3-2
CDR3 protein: CASSQLRAGELFF
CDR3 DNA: TGTGCCAGCAGCCAGCTCAGGGCCGGGGAGCTGTTTTTT

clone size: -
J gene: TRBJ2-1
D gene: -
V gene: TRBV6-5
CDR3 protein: CASSMSTSSYNEQFF
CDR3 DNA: TGTGCCAGCAGCATGAGTACTAGCTCCTACAATGAGCAGTTCTTC

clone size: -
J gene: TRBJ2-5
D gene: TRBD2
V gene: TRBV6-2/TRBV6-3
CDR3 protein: CASSYWGGRSGETQYF
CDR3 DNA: TGTGCCAGCAGTTACTGGGGGGGTAGATCCGGAGAGACCCAGTACTTC

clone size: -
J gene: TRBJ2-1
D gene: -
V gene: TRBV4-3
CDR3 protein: CASSQEIGGYEQFF
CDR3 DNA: TGCGCCAGCAGCCAAGAGATTGGGGGGTATGAGCAGTTCTTC

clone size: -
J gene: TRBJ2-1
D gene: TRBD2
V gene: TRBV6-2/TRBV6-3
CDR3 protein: CASSYSIRLAGWNEQFF
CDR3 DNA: TGTGCCAGCAGTTACTCGATTCGGCTAGCGGGGTGGAATGAGCAGTTCTTC

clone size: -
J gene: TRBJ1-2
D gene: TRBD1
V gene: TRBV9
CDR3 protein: CASSAGGTGNYGYTF
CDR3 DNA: TGTGCCAGCAGCGCAGGGGGGACGGGGAACTATGGCTACACCTTC

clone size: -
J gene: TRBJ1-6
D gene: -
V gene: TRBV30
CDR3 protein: CAWVRVKNSPLHF
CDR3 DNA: TGTGCCTGGGTTCGGGTGAAGAATTCACCCCTCCACTTT

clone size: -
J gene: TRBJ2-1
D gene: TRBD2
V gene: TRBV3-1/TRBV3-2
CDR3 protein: CASSQDRLREGVNYNEQFF
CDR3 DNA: TGTGCCAGCAGCCAAGATCGTCTGCGGGAGGGCGTAAATTACAATGAGCAGTTCTTC

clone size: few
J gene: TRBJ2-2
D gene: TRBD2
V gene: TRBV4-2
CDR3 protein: CASSFRTSGITGELFF
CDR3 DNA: TGTGCCAGCAGCTTCCGGACTAGCGGGATAACCGGGGAGCTGTTTTTT

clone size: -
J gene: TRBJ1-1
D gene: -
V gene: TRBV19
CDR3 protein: CASNSHGNTEAFF
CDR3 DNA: TGTGCCAGTAACTCCCACGGGAACACTGAAGCTTTCTTT

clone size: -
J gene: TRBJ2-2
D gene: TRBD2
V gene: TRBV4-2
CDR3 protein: CASSRLAGGMNTGELFF
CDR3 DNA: TGTGCCAGCAGCAGACTAGCGGGAGGGATGAACACCGGGGAGCTGTTTTTT

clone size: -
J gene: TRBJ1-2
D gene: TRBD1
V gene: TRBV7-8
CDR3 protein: CASSLAGTGHYYGYTF
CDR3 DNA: TGTGCCAGCAGCCTTGCGGGGACAGGGCATTACTATGGCTACACCTTC

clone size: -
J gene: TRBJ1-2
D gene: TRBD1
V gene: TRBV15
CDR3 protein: CATSRDRGRGLVGYTF
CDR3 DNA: TGTGCCACCAGCAGAGATCGTGGCAGGGGGCTTGTAGGCTACACCTTC

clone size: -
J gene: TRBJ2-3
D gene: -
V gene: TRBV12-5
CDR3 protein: CASGLGQGTDTQYF
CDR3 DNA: TGTGCTAGTGGTTTGGGACAGGGCACAGATACGCAGTATTTT

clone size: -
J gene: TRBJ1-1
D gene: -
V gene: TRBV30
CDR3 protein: CAWSVRRESTEAFF
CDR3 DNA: TGTGCCTGGAGTGTGAGGAGGGAAAGCACTGAAGCTTTCTTT

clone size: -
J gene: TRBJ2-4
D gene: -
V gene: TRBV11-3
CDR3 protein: CASTEGTGRGSKNIQYF
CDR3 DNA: TGTGCCAGCACCGAGGGCACAGGGAGGGGATCCAAAAACATTCAGTACTTC

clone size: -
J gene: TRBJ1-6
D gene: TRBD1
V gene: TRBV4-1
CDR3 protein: CASSQRGYTPGGTGAFSPLHF
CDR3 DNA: TGCGCCAGCAGCCAGAGAGGGTACACCCCCGGGGGGACAGGGGCTTTTTCACCCCTCCACTTT

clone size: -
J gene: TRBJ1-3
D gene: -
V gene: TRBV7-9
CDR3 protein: CASSLRATVGNTIYF
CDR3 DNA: TGTGCCAGCAGCTTAAGAGCAACAGTCGGAAACACCATATATTTT

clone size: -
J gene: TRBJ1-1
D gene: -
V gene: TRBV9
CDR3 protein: CASSVVGQTMNTEAFF
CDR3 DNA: TGTGCCAGCAGCGTTGTAGGACAGACGATGAACACTGAAGCTTTCTTT

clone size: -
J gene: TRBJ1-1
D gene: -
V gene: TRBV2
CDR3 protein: CASSVAPPLIAEAFF
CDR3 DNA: TGTGCCAGCAGTGTTGCGCCTCCTCTGATCGCTGAAGCTTTCTTT

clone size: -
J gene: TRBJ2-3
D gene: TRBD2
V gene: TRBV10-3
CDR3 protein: CAISASGPTDTQYF
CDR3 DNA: TGTGCCATCAGTGCTAGCGGGCCCACAGATACGCAGTATTTT

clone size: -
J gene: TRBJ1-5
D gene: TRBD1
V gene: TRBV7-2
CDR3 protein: CASSQRQGGQPQHF
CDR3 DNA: TGTGCCAGCAGCCAAAGACAGGGCGGCCAGCCCCAGCATTTT

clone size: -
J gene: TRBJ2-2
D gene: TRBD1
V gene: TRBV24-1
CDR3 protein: CATSDPQGKANTGELFF
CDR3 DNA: TGTGCCACCAGTGATCCACAGGGGAAAGCGAACACCGGGGAGCTGTTTTTT

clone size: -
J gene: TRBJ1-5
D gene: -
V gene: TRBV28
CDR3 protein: CASSLPQVNQPQHF
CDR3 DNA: TGTGCCAGCAGTTTACCACAGGTAAATCAGCCCCAGCATTTT

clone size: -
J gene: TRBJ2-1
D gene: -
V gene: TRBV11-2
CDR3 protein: CASSTPRGNNEQFF
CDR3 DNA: TGTGCCAGCAGCACCCCCAGGGGAAACAATGAGCAGTTCTTC

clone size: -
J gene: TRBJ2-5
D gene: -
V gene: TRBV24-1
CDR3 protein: CATSDPQARGQETQYF
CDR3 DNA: TGTGCCACCAGTGATCCACAGGCAAGGGGGCAAGAGACCCAGTACTTC

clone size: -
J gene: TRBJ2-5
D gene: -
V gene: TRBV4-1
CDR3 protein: CASSQGGQGYQETQYF
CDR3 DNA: TGCGCCAGCAGCCAAGGTGGACAAGGGTACCAAGAGACCCAGTACTTC

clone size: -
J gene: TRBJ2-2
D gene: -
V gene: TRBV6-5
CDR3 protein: CASSYRGSGELFF
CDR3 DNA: TGTGCCAGCAGTTACAGGGGTAGCGGGGAGCTGTTTTTT

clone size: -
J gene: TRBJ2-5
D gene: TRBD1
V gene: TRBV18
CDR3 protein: CASSPWTGVETQYF
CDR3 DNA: TGTGCCAGCTCTCCGTGGACAGGGGTGGAGACCCAGTACTTC